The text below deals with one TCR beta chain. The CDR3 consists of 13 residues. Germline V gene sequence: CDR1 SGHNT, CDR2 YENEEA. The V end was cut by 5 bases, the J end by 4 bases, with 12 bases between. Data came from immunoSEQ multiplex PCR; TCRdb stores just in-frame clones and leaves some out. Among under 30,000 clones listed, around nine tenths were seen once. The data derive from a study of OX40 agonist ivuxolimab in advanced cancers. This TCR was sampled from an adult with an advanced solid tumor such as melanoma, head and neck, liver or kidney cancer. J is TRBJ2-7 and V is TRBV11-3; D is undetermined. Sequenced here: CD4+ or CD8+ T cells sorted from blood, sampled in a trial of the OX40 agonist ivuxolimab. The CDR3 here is CASSTMTAYEQYF. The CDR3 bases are TGTGCCAGCAGCACCATGACCGCATACGAGCAGTACTTC.